This passage covers 25 T cell receptor beta chains from one sample sequenced in a study of shared clonotypes between healthy human individuals. Produced via immunoSEQ multiplex PCR; TCRdb's table is partial and in-frame only. The table shows about half a million clones, with 77% occurring only once. The specimen was PBMCs. The source of these receptors is a woman in her thirties or forties in good health. Some clones in this sample may be carry-over from other donors' samples.

The V gene is TRBV5-5, the J gene TRBJ2-5; D unresolved. Germline V gene data show CDR1 as SGHKS and CDR2 as YYEKEE (reference sequence). This CDR3 contains 13 residues. V was cut by 2 bases and J by 0 bases, with 5 bases left in between. CDR3 region: CASSFRYQETQYF. The DNA for the CDR3 is TGTGCCAGCAGCTTTCGTTACCAAGAGACCCAGTACTTC.

Turning to this clone: A much more abundant neighbour one base away suggests this may be a read error. The V and J genes are TRBV9 and TRBJ2-5; D possibly uses TRBD1 or TRBD2 (5 bases each). CDR3 size: 14 residues. Looked up from germline, CDR1 is SGDLS and CDR2 is YYNGEE. The CDR3 DNA reads TGTGCCAGCAGCGCGGGACGTAGGCAAGAGGCCCAGTACTTC. Protein product: CASSAGRRQEAQYF. The entire variable domain, with the rest obtained from reference TRBV9 and TRBJ2-5, is as follows: DSGVTQTPKHLITATGQRVTLRCSPRSGDLSVYWYQQSLDQGLQFLIQYYNGEERAKGNILERFSAQQFPDLHSELNLSSLELGDSALYFCASSAGRRQEAQYFGPGTRLLVL.

The rearrangement uses TRBV18 and TRBJ1-4, with 7 bases fitting TRBD1. CDR3 length: 15 amino acids. Germline-derived CDR1 and CDR2 are KGHSH and LQKENI. V lost 3 bases to trimming and J lost 5 bases; unmatched junction nucleotides: 6. The CDR3 DNA sequence: TGTGCCAGCTCACCGATGGGACAGAGGAATGAAAAACTGTTTTTT. Residues: CASSPMGQRNEKLFF.

The CDR3: CASSRGSANEQYF. As DNA, the CDR3 is TGTGCCAGCTCGCGTGGTAGTGCCAACGAGCAGTACTTC. The chain is built from TRBV18 and TRBJ2-7; D is uncertain. CDR3 length: 13 residues. Germline-derived CDR1 and CDR2 are KGHSH and LQKENI. V was pared by 6 bases and J by 5 bases, with 14 bases between.

Here the CDR3 reads CASSSREGNEQFF. CDR3 nucleotides: TGTGCCAGCAGCTCCCGGGAGGGTAATGAGCAGTTCTTC. The chain is built from TRBV7-3 and TRBJ2-1; 8 bases agree with TRBD2. The V segment lost 4 bases and the J segment 7 bases; nucleotides outside the gene matches: 3. The germline CDR1 and CDR2 sequences are SGHTA and FQGTGA. CDR3 size: 13 residues. The whole variable domain, filled in from reference TRBV7-3 and TRBJ2-1, reads GAGVSQTPSNKVTEKGKYVELRCDPISGHTALYWYRQSLGQGPEFLIYFQGTGAADDSGLPNDRFFAVRPEGSVSTLKIQRTERGDSAVYLCASSSREGNEQFFGPGTRLTVL.

This clone was detected many times. This chain uses TRBV5-4 with TRBJ2-2, with 7 bases fitting TRBD2. This CDR3 is 17 amino acids long. Germline CDR1 SGHNT, CDR2 YYREEE (reference sequence). With V trimmed by 3 bases and J by 4 bases, 12 bases remained unmatched. CDR3 sequence reads: CASSSRTSSAGTGELFF. CDR3 DNA: TGTGCCAGCAGCTCGAGGACTAGTTCGGCAGGCACCGGGGAGCTGTTTTTT.

As for this clone: A far larger clone is off by one base, so a read error is likely. This rearrangement joins TRBV6-5 to TRBJ2-1; D gene unclear. V was clipped by 6 bases and J by 2 bases, with 2 bases between them. This CDR3 has 11 amino acids. The germline gives CDR1 MNHEY, CDR2 SVGAGI. The chain's CDR3 is CASSTYNEQFF. In nucleotides, the CDR3 is TGTGCCAGCAGCACCTACAATGAGCAGTTCTTC.

The V gene is TRBV18, the J gene TRBJ2-7; tentative D call: TRBD1 (6 bases). The length of the CDR3 is 16 residues. CDR1 and CDR2 from the germline V gene are KGHSH and LQKENI. The germline V and J ends were trimmed by 5 bases and 0 bases, with 17 bases remaining between them. CDR3 sequence (DNA): TGTGCCAGCTCAATCAACCGACAGGACCGCTCCTACGAGCAGTACTTC. The encoded protein is CASSINRQDRSYEQYF.

On this clone: A much bigger clone sits one base away, suggesting this may be a read error. The rearrangement links TRBV7-9 to TRBJ2-1; either TRBD1 or TRBD2 may supply D (5 bases each). CDR1 and CDR2 from the germline V gene are SEHNR and FQNEAQ (reference sequence). V lost 1 base, J lost 9 bases, and 16 bases lay in between. The CDR3 totals 15 residues. CDR3 amino acids: CASSLDLTRGSEQFF. CDR3 sequence (DNA): TGTGCCAGCAGCTTAGACCTCACCCGGGGCAGTGAGCAGTTCTTC. The full variable domain, in which reference TRBV7-9 and TRBJ2-1 provide the parts outside the CDR3, is DTGVSQNPRHKITKRGQNVTFRCDPISEHNRLYWYRQTLGQGPEFLTYFQNEAQLEKSRLLSDRFSAERPKGSFSTLEIQRTEQGDSAMYLCASSLDLTRGSEQFFGPGTRLTVL.

The V gene is TRBV2, the J gene TRBJ2-7; 11 bases are a match to TRBD2. The CDR3 totals 14 residues. CDR1 and CDR2 (germline): SNHLY, FYNNEI. After removal of 6 bases from V and 6 bases from J, the junction contained 7 bases not matched to a gene. CDR3 amino acids: CASRALAGVCEQYF. The CDR3 DNA is TGTGCCAGCAGGGCACTAGCGGGAGTGTGCGAGCAGTACTTC.

The J gene is TRBJ1-4, the V gene TRBV5-1; 8 positions match TRBD1. In germline, CDR1 is SGHRS, CDR2 YFSETQ. There are 15 residues in the CDR3. The V gene end was trimmed by 3 bases and the J gene end by 3 bases; junction bases not matched to a gene: 4. DNA for the CDR3: TGCGCCAGCAGCTCCCGGACAGGGTCTAATGAAAAACTGTTTTTT. Encoded protein: CASSSRTGSNEKLFF. Based on the CDR3 plus reference TRBV5-1 and TRBJ1-4, the full variable domain is KAGVTQTPRYLIKTRGQQVTLSCSPISGHRSVSWYQQTPGQGLQFLFEYFSETQRNKGNFPGRFSGRQFSNSRSEMNVSTLELGDSALYLCASSSRTGSNEKLFFGSGTQLSVL.

This sequence joins TRBV9 and TRBJ2-7, with 11 nucleotides matching TRBD2. After removal of 2 bases from V and 5 bases from J, the junction contained 3 bases not matched to a gene. This CDR3 spans 14 amino acids. In germline, CDR1 is SGDLS, CDR2 YYNGEE. In DNA, the CDR3 is TGTGCCAGCAGCGTCACTAGCGGGAGTCACGAGCAGTACTTC. Its protein is CASSVTSGSHEQYF.

The chain has TRBV6-1 and TRBJ1-1; D gene uncertain. V lost 4 bases, J lost 0 bases, and 9 bases lay in between. There are 14 residues in the CDR3. The germline V gene has CDR1 MNHNS and CDR2 SASEGT. The CDR3: CASSVQAMNTEAFF. The CDR3 DNA follows: TGTGCCAGCAGTGTGCAGGCCATGAACACTGAAGCTTTCTTT.

The chain combines TRBV9 with TRBJ1-5; 7 positions agree with TRBD1. Germline CDR1 SGDLS, CDR2 YYNGEE. The ends lost 4 bases at V and 3 bases at J; junction bases unmatched: 7. The CDR3 sequence is 15 residues long. The CDR3 region is CASSPLGQLNQPQHF. For the CDR3, the DNA is TGTGCCAGCAGCCCTCTGGGACAGCTCAATCAGCCCCAGCATTTT.

This clone was observed a single time. The gene calls are TRBV5-1 and TRBJ2-7; 13 bases are a match to TRBD2. In germline, CDR1 is SGHRS, CDR2 YFSETQ. There are 16 residues in the CDR3. J gave up 0 bases and V 4 bases, and 4 bases lay outside the gene matches. In DNA form, the CDR3 reads TGCGCCAGCAGCGCAGGACTAGCGGGAGACTCCTACGAGCAGTACTTC. Translated, it gives CASSAGLAGDSYEQYF.

With regard to this clone: This likely stems from a read error, as it lies one base from a far larger clone. This chain uses TRBV30 with TRBJ2-5; unclear D gene. Germline V gives CDR1 GTSNPN, CDR2 SVGIG (reference sequence). There are 14 residues in the CDR3. The V and J ends lost 0 bases and 7 bases respectively, with 15 bases between them. The CDR3 nucleotides are TGTGCCTGGAGTGTAATCGGCGACCTTGGGACCCAGTACTTC. Protein sequence: CAWSVIGDLGTQYF. The complete variable domain, with remaining parts taken from reference TRBV30 and TRBJ2-5, reads SQTIHQWPATLVQPVGSPLSLECTVEGTSNPNLYWYRQAAGRGLQLLFYSVGIGQISSEVPQNLSASRPQDRQFILSSKKLLLSDSGFYLCAWSVIGDLGTQYFGPGTRLLVL.

The chain carries TRBV6-5 and TRBJ1-2; weak D call: TRBD1 (6 bases). This CDR3 contains 14 residues. Trimming left V 6 bases short and J 8 bases short, with 19 bases between. CDR1 is MNHEY and CDR2 is SVGAGI in the germline V gene. CDR3 region: CASSLGGGSSGYTF. For the CDR3, the DNA is TGTGCCAGCAGCCTGGGAGGGGGAAGTTCCGGCTACACCTTC.

The chain's CDR3 is CATDPTRFTYEQYF. The CDR3 DNA reads TGTGCCACCGACCCGACTAGGTTCACCTACGAGCAGTACTTC. The V and J genes are TRBV6-1 and TRBJ2-7; D possibly corresponds to TRBD2 (6 bases). Germline CDR1 MNHNS, CDR2 SASEGT. The V gene lost 10 bases and the J gene lost 2 bases, with 18 bases spanning the gap. This CDR3 spans 14 amino acids.

With respect to this clone: A single base separates this from a much larger clone, so it may be a read error. The genes are TRBV6-5 and TRBJ1-4, with D hard to call. This CDR3 has 16 amino acids. Germline V lookup: CDR1 MNHEY, CDR2 SVGAGI. CDR3 residues: CASGYRLAATNEKLFF. In nucleotides, the CDR3 is TGTGCCAGCGGTTACAGATTAGCGGCAACTAATGAAAAACTGTTTTTT.

For this clone: This sequence may be a read error, since a much larger clone differs from it by one base. The chain uses TRBV11-2 and TRBJ2-1; D is uncertain. Germline assignment: CDR1 SGHAT and CDR2 FQNNGV. The CDR3 consists of 13 residues. Trimming took off 5 bases at V and 7 bases at J, with 12 bases between the two ends. CDR3 amino acids: CASSALVGNEQFF. The CDR3 region has the DNA TGTGCCAGCAGCGCACTCGTCGGTAATGAGCAGTTCTTC.

On this clone itself: A read error is the likely source, as a far larger clone sits one nucleotide away. The chain employs TRBV7-9 and TRBJ1-2, with unresolved D. The germline V gene has CDR1 SEHNR and CDR2 FQNEAQ (reference sequence). This CDR3 is 12 amino acids long. The CDR3 loop reads CASSSAYYGCTF. DNA of the CDR3: TGTGCCAGCAGCTCAGCGTATTATGGCTGCACCTTC.

The V gene is TRBV7-2, the J gene TRBJ2-7, with 9 bases identical to TRBD1. V lost 1 base to trimming and J lost 6 bases; unmatched junction nucleotides: 10. The length of the CDR3 is 16 residues. Germline values: CDR1 SGHTA, CDR2 FQGNSA. CDR3: CASSLGPGQGDFEQYF. The CDR3 DNA is TGTGCCAGCAGCTTAGGACCGGGACAGGGTGATTTCGAGCAGTACTTC.

This clone was picked up a small number of times. The chain uses TRBV9 and TRBJ1-4; TRBD1 is a possible D gene (5 bases). The CDR3 loop spans 12 amino acids. Trimming stripped 7 bases from V and 6 bases from J, with 10 bases between. Germline loops: CDR1 SGDLS, CDR2 YYNGEE. Written as DNA, the CDR3 is TGTGCCAGCGACAGCGGACATGAAAAACTGTTTTTT. Its protein is CASDSGHEKLFF. The full variable domain, completed using reference TRBV9 and TRBJ1-4, is DSGVTQTPKHLITATGQRVTLRCSPRSGDLSVYWYQQSLDQGLQFLIQYYNGEERAKGNILERFSAQQFPDLHSELNLSSLELGDSALYFCASDSGHEKLFFGSGTQLSVL.

In its sample, this clone was seen many times. The chain uses TRBV5-4 and TRBJ2-2; 9 bases match TRBD1. The CDR3 has 16 amino acids. With 4 bases clipped from V and 1 base from J, the junction kept 5 bases outside the gene matches. Germline CDR1 is SGHNT and CDR2 is YYREEE (reference sequence). The DNA for the CDR3 is TGTGCCAGCAGCCGGGGACAGGGTTTGAACACCGGGGAGCTGTTTTTT. It translates to CASSRGQGLNTGELFF. The variable domain in full, with the rest retrieved from reference TRBV5-4 and TRBJ2-2, is ETGVTQSPTHLIKTRGQQVTLRCSSQSGHNTVSWYQQALGQGPQFIFQYYREEENGRGNFPPRFSGLQFPNYSSELNVNALELDDSALYLCASSRGQGLNTGELFFGEGSRLTVL.

V and J are TRBV21-1 and TRBJ1-2; the D call TRBD1 from the table was never checked on the DNA. TRBV21-1 is listed as a pseudogene. The CDR3 consists of 17 residues. The CDR3 spells CASSKGDGTGEEDGYTF. The CDR3 DNA follows: TGTGCCAGCAGCAAAGGGGACGGGACAGGGGAGGAGGATGGCTACACCTTC.